This TCR beta chain was captured by sequencing in a study of blood T cell repertoires in COVID-19. Study as a whole: Samples representing acute and convalescent COVID-19 were sourced from the United States, Italy and Spain. The analysed material was cDNA or gDNA that came from T cells, B-cell-depleted T cells, or PBMCs.

Authors' data handling: Counts of nucleated cells, estimated from reference gene primer amplification, were obtained. Produced via immunoSEQ multiplex PCR; TCRdb's table is partial and in-frame only. V and J calls and clone size are copied from that table; D and trimming were computed from the DNA. Found here are 250,000 to 300,000 clones, less than 85% of them singletons; the top ten hold about 4.5%. The length of the CDR3 is 13 residues. V lost 9 bases and J 2 bases, leaving 13 bases between the germline ends. The germline CDR1 and CDR2 sequences are LNHDA and SQIVND (reference sequence). The TCR originated in a man aged 60 to 75 who had recovered from COVID-19. The chain employs TRBV19 and TRBJ1-1; D ambiguous. The sample comprised peripheral blood. Written as DNA, the CDR3 is TGTGCCAGCACAAGAGACTACAACACTGAAGCTTTCTTT. Translated, it gives CASTRDYNTEAFF.